This T cell receptor beta chain was sequenced for a study of shared clonotypes between healthy human individuals (dated by TCRdb to the early 2020s). About the full investigation: The cohort comprised two women and a few men aged 18 to 49 years. Each donor's leukapheresis produced roughly between roughly 0.9 and 9 billion PBMCs. To increase sequencing depth and limit assay-specific biases, TCR repertoire library preparation and sequencing were carried out by different laboratories using diverse techniques. For each donor, CD4 naive and CD4 memory were each run on three plates, CD8 naive on two plates, and CD8 memory on one plate. To estimate repertoire size and how much clonotype sharing occurs between individuals, the study deeply sequenced the blood TCR repertoires of 5 or 6 healthy adults. What the authors observed across the whole study: Sharing across a handful of donors was observed for around 5% of naive CD4, over 3% of naive CD8, roughly 2.3% of memory CD4, and 0.4% of memory CD8 clonotypes. Estimated clonotype richness was generally larger for naive than for memory subsets. Based on pairwise subsampling, the degree of clonotype sharing among donors was expected to be affected by sequencing depth. Because the study included a small number of donors, the genetic and exposure-history diversity represented was limited. Sampling was limited to blood, and TCR repertoires in tissue likely differ from TCR repertoires in blood. Incomplete sequencing was indicated by rarefaction of sorted-subset datasets, despite the large sequencing depth. Clonotypes shared by all four sorted-subset donors showed higher generation probabilities than non-shared clonotypes.

TCR CDR3 regions were amplified from genomic DNA by multiplex PCR using the deep immunoSEQ assay. Extracted genomic DNA from each cell subset was spread evenly across all wells of several immunoSEQ 96-well plates, with each plate serving as a replicate. For sorted subsets, roughly 200 ng of genomic DNA, equivalent to roughly 33,000 T cell genomes, went into each replicate PCR. The purified libraries were quantified using a Qubit 3.0 fluorometer, sized with a Bioanalyzer 2100, and then quantified again using the KAPA Library Quantification kit. A separate single-read 150-cycle Illumina NextSeq 550 flow cell was used to sequence each immunoSEQ 96-well plate. Processing in the source paper ran as follows. Because the immunoSEQ output included only junctional sequences and no quality scores, the filtering could not be the same as the filtering used for full-length reads. Sequences were annotated with PyIR, a Python wrapper for IgBLAST v1.9, and V/J genes and CDR3 were assigned using IMGT germline references. Reads with weak V/J assignments (E-value above 1e-6), missing CDR3, stop codons, out-of-frame junctions, or ambiguous translated residues were removed. V3J clonotypes were defined by identical inferred V gene, J gene, and CDR3 amino acid sequence. Percentage overlap between repertoires was computed as shared unique clonotypes divided by the size of the smaller repertoire. Repertoire richness was assessed with RTK rarefaction, the Chao1 estimator, and Recon v2.1 estimates of unobserved clonotypes. Generation probabilities for all TCRbeta clonotypes obtained by the gDNA method from several donors were computed using OLGA. In TCRdb, the immuneACCESS table is reduced to in-frame sequences with V and J assigned. These tables do not hold every clone; where another copy was compared, an unresolved V gene accounts for under half, and the others remain unexplained. That table furnishes V, J and clone size, whereas the DNA furnished D and trimming. The sample has hundreds of thousands of clones on record, around 92% of them singletons. The ten largest clones represent roughly 22% of the sample.

In the case of this clone: What antigen it recognizes has not been identified. No much larger clone is present one base from it, and per-base qualities are unavailable.

The germline V gene (reference sequence) sets CDR1 to LNHDA and CDR2 to SQIVND. V and J lose 5 bases and 7 bases, and a span of 21 bases separates them. The CDR3 starts with the cysteine, ends with the phenylalanine, and has 16 residues. Only CDR3 DNA is held: 48 bases, read in frame from base 1. CD8 naive samples were obtained by positive selection for CCR7 among CD45RO-negative cells, yielding a CD45RA+CCR7+ population from which TemRA cells were excluded. The donors were healthy, HIV-negative adults who had no recently reported acute infections or vaccinations. Only Caucasian adults living in Nashville, Tennessee, USA were represented among the donors. Blood was obtained by leukapheresis, after which PBMCs were separated by Ficoll-Histopaque density gradient centrifugation and cryopreserved in liquid nitrogen vapor phase. Purity and quantity of every magnetically sorted T cell population were checked by analytical flow cytometry. Genomic DNA was isolated from each sorted fraction and quantified by UV absorbance on a Nanodrop 2000c.

Specimen: naive CD8+ T cells sorted from blood. The sample's cell subset or site label is to be understood as: CD45RA+CCR7+. The chain is encoded by TRBV19 joined to TRBJ1-5, with the D gene not confidently named. This receptor was identified in a young man in good health. The nucleotide sequence is TGTGCCAGTAGTCCCGCCCCGGACCGCTCTTGGCAGCCCCAGCATTTT. Its translation reads: CASSPAPDRSWQPQHF.